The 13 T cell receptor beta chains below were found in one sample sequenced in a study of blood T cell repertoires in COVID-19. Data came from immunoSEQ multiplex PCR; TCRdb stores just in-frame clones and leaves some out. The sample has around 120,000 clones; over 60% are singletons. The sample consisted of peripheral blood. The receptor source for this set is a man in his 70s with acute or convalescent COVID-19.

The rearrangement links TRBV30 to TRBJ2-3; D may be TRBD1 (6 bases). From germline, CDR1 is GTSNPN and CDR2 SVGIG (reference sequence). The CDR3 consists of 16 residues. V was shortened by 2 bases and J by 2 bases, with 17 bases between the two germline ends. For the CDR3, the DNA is TGTGCCTGGAGTAAAGCGGTTGAGGGGGTCACAGATACGCAGTATTTT. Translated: CAWSKAVEGVTDTQYF.

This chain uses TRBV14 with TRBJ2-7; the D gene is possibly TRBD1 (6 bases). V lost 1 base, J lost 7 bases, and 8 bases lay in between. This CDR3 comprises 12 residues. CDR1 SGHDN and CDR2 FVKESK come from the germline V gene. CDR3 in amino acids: CASSQGGREQYF. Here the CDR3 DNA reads TGTGCCAGCAGCCAAGGGGGGCGGGAGCAGTACTTC.

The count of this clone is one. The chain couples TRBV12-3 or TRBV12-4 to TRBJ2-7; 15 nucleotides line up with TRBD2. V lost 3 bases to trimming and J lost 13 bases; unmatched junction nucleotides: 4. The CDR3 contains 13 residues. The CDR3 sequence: CASSFGLAGGPYF. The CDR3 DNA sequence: TGTGCCAGCAGTTTCGGACTAGCGGGAGGGCCCTACTTC.

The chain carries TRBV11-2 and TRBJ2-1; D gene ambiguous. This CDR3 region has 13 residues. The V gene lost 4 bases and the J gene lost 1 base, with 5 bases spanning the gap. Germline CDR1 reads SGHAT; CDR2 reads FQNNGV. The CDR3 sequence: CASSSGSYNEQFF. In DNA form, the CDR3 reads TGTGCCAGCAGCTCCGGGTCCTACAATGAGCAGTTCTTC.

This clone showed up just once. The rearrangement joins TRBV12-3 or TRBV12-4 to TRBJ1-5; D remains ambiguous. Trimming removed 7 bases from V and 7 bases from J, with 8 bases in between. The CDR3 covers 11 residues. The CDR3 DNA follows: TGTGCCAGCACCTCGAGACAGCCCCAGCATTTT. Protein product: CASTSRQPQHF.

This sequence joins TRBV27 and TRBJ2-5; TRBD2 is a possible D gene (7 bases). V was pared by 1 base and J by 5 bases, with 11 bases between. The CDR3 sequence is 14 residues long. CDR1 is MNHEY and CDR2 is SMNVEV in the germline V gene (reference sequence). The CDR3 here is CASSLLAGAETQYF. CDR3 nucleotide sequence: TGTGCCAGCAGTTTATTGGCGGGGGCGGAGACCCAGTACTTC.

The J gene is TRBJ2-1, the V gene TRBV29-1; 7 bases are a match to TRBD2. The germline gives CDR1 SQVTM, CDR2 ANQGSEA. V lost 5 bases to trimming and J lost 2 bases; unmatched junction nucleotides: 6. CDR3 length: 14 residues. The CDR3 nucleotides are TGCAGCGTTTCCCTAGCGGAACCCTACAATGAGCAGTTCTTC. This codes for CSVSLAEPYNEQFF.

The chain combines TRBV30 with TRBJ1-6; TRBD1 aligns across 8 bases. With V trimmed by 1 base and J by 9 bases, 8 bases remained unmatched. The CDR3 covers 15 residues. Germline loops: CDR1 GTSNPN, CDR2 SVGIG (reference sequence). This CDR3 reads CAWSAGTGWSSPLHF. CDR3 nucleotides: TGTGCCTGGAGTGCGGGGACAGGATGGAGTTCACCCCTCCACTTT.

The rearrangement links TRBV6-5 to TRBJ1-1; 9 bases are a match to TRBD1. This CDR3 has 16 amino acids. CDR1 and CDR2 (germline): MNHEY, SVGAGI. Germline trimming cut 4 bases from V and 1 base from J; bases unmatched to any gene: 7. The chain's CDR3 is CASSSPRTGANTEAFF. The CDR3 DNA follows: TGTGCCAGCAGTTCGCCACGGACAGGGGCGAACACTGAAGCTTTCTTT.

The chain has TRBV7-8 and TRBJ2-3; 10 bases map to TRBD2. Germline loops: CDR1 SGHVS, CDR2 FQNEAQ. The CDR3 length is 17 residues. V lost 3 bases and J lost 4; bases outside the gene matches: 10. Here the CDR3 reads CASSFSGGNTPPDTQYF. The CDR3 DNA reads TGTGCCAGCAGCTTTAGCGGGGGGAACACCCCCCCAGATACGCAGTATTTT.

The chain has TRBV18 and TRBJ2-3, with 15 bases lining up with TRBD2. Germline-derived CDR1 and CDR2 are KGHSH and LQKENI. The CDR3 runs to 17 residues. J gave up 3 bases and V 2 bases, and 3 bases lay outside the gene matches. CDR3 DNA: TGTGCCAGCTCACCAGGGACTAGCGGGAGGAAGACAGATACGCAGTATTTT. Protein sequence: CASSPGTSGRKTDTQYF.

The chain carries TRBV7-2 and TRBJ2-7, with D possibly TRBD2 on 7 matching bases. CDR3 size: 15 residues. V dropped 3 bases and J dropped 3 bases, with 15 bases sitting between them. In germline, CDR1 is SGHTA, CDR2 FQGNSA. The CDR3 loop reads CASSFLGGGLYEQYF. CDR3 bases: TGTGCCAGCAGCTTCCTAGGGGGAGGGCTCTACGAGCAGTACTTC.

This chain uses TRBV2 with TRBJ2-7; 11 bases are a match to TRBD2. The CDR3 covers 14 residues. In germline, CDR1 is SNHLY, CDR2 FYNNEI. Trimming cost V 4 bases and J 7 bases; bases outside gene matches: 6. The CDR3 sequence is CASSVAGGPREQYF. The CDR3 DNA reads TGTGCCAGCAGTGTAGCGGGAGGGCCCAGGGAGCAGTACTTC. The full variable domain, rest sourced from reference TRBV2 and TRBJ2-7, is EPEVTQTPSHQVTQMGQEVILRCVPISNHLYFYWYRQILGQKVEFLVSFYNNEISEKSEIFDDQFSVERPDGSNFTLKIRSTKLEDSAMYFCASSVAGGPREQYFGPGTRLTVT.